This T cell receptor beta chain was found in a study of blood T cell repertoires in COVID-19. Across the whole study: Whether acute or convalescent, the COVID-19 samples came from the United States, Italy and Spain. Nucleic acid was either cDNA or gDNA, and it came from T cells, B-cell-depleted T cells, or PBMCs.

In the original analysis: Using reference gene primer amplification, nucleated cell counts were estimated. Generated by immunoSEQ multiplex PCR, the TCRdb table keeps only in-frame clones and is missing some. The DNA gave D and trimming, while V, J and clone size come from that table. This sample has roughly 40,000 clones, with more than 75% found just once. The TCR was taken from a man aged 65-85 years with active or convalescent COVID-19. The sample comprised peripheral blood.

The DNA for the CDR3 is TGTGCCAGCAGCCATCGACAGGGGGATAGTGTAGAGACCCAGTACTTC. Translation: CASSHRQGDSVETQYF. The chain carries TRBV4-2 and TRBJ2-5, with TRBD1 matching over 9 bases. The V gene end was trimmed by 3 bases and the J gene end by 4 bases; junction bases not matched to a gene: 9. The CDR3 loop spans 16 amino acids. The germline gives CDR1 LGHNA, CDR2 YNFKEQ.